These 15 T cell receptor beta chains share one sample of origin, sequenced in a study of beta chain features in type 1 diabetes. Sequencing targeted expressed TCRB transcripts, as all isolated RNA had been reverse transcribed. The protocol was immunoSEQ multiplex PCR, while the TCRdb copy is restricted to in-frame clones and leaves out a portion. Of 250,000 to 300,000 clones listed, 8% are singletons. The sample was central memory CD4+ T cells from blood. Source of these receptors: a woman aged 18 to 35 in good health.

The CDR3 here is CSARKEGRKFF. Written as DNA, the CDR3 is TGCAGTGCTAGAAAAGAGGGACGGAAGTTCTTC. The chain carries TRBV20-1 and TRBJ2-1, with D perhaps being TRBD1 or TRBD2 (5 bases each). The V end was cut by 2 bases, the J end by 14 bases, with 13 bases between. The germline CDR1 and CDR2 sequences are DFQATT and SNEGSKA (reference sequence). The CDR3 totals 11 residues.

There are a few counts of this clone. The gene calls are TRBV7-6 and TRBJ2-3; TRBD2 matches 7 bases. Losses at the gene ends were 1 base for V and 2 bases for J; bases not matched to a gene: 6. Germline loops: CDR1 SGHVS, CDR2 FNYEAQ. The CDR3 totals 16 residues. The CDR3 region is CASSLVSGPNTDTQYF. The CDR3, as DNA: TGTGCCAGCAGCTTAGTTAGCGGGCCAAACACAGATACGCAGTATTTT. Using reference TRBV7-6 and TRBJ2-3 for the parts outside the CDR3, the full variable domain is GAGVSQSPRYKVTKRGQDVALRCDPISGHVSLYWYRQALGQGPEFLTYFNYEAQQDKSGLPNDRFSAERPEGSISTLTIQRTEQRDSAMYRCASSLVSGPNTDTQYFGPGTRLTVL.

The rearrangement joins TRBV4-1 to TRBJ1-2, with TRBD1 matching over 9 bases. This CDR3 comprises 15 residues. V shed 3 bases, J shed 6 bases, and the junction held 8 bases outside the gene matches. Looked up from germline, CDR1 is MGHRA and CDR2 is YSYEKL. CDR3 DNA: TGCGCCAGCAGCCAGGGAGACAGGGGGGTTGATGGCTACACCTTC. It yields the protein CASSQGDRGVDGYTF.

The V gene is TRBV5-1, the J gene TRBJ2-1; D gene uncertain. Looked up from germline, CDR1 is SGHRS and CDR2 is YFSETQ. The V end was cut by 3 bases, the J end by 6 bases, with 16 bases between. CDR3 length equals 15 residues. Written as DNA, the CDR3 is TGCGCCAGCAGCTACCAGGCCGGTTCAGTCAATGAGCAGTTCTTC. This codes for CASSYQAGSVNEQFF.

By frequency in the sample, this clone is medium-sized. The V and J genes are TRBV28 and TRBJ1-2; TRBD1 agrees at 7 bases. Germline CDR1 MDHEN, CDR2 SYDVKM. V was clipped by 7 bases and J by 5 bases; unmatched bases: 10. CDR3 length: 14 amino acids. The CDR3 reads CASTATGIWYGYTF. CDR3 bases: TGTGCCAGCACCGCGACAGGGATTTGGTATGGCTACACCTTC.

This clone was detected ten times or more. The chain employs TRBV19 and TRBJ1-1; possibly TRBD1 for D (5 bases). This CDR3 is 14 amino acids long. Germline lookup yields CDR1 LNHDA and CDR2 SQIVND (reference sequence). V was pared by 8 bases and J by 6 bases, with 19 bases between. CDR3 in amino acids: CASREDNPRPEAFF. The CDR3 DNA reads as TGTGCCAGTCGCGAGGACAATCCGCGGCCTGAAGCTTTCTTT.

This clone was seen a handful of times. The chain recombines TRBV4-2 with TRBJ1-5; D is possibly TRBD1 (6 bases). Per germline, CDR1 LGHNA and CDR2 YNFKEQ. The CDR3 has 15 amino acids. Deletions cut 3 bases from V and 3 bases from J, with 12 bases between. CDR3 region: CASSQMTGPNQPQHF. The CDR3 DNA reads as TGTGCCAGCAGCCAGATGACAGGACCCAATCAGCCCCAGCATTTT.

This clone has a count of ten or more. This CDR3 is CASSLTGLGEKLFF. Here the CDR3 DNA reads TGTGCCAGCAGCTTGACGGGGTTAGGTGAAAAACTGTTTTTT. The chain uses TRBV7-8 and TRBJ1-4; no clear D. This CDR3 spans 14 amino acids. Deletions cut 3 bases from V and 7 bases from J, with 12 bases between. Looked up from germline, CDR1 is SGHVS and CDR2 is FQNEAQ.

This clone was detected only a few times. CDR3 residues: CASSQLGDDNEQFF. CDR3 bases: TGTGCCAGTAGTCAACTGGGGGACGACAATGAGCAGTTCTTC. The chain joins TRBV19 to TRBJ2-1; either TRBD1 or TRBD2 may fit D (5 bases each). The CDR3 sequence is 14 residues long. Germline values: CDR1 LNHDA, CDR2 SQIVND (reference sequence). V was shortened by 5 bases and J by 5 bases, with 13 bases between the two germline ends. Together with reference TRBV19 and TRBJ2-1, the CDR3 gives the full variable domain: DGGITQSPKYLFRKEGQNVTLSCEQNLNHDAMYWYRQDPGQGLRLIYYSQIVNDFQKGDIAEGYSVSREKKESFPLTVTSAQKNPTAFYLCASSQLGDDNEQFFGPGTRLTVL.

This sequence joins TRBV19 and TRBJ2-1, with TRBD2 matching 9 bases. This CDR3 has 15 amino acids. Trimming at V came to 5 bases and at J to 7 bases, leaving 9 bases not matched to a gene. The germline V gene encodes CDR1 LNHDA and CDR2 SQIVND (reference sequence). CDR3 amino acids: CASSPQAGGSNEQFF. The CDR3 DNA reads TGTGCCAGTAGTCCGCAAGCGGGAGGTTCGAATGAGCAGTTCTTC.

There are a few counts of this clone. The same CDR3 is also encoded by other DNA sequences in this sample. This chain joins TRBV7-3 and TRBJ2-6; D gene uncertain. V was cut by 5 bases and J by 4 bases, with 6 bases left in between. This CDR3 comprises 13 residues. Germline V gene sequence: CDR1 SGHTA, CDR2 FQGTGA. The CDR3 here is CASSLPGANVLTF. The CDR3 bases are TGTGCCAGCAGCCTCCCGGGGGCCAACGTCCTGACTTTC.

The table lists this clone with a few counts. The V and J genes are TRBV28 and TRBJ2-5; a possible D gene is TRBD2 (7 bases). With the DNA end fitting TRBJ2-7 better, the J assignment may be wrong. This CDR3 is 13 amino acids long. Germline CDR1 MDHEN, CDR2 SYDVKM. This CDR3 is CASSSGGRYEQYF. The CDR3, as DNA: TGTGCCAGCAGTTCGGGGGGCAGGTACGAGCAGTACTTC.

This clone was seen only a few times. The chain carries TRBV7-9 and TRBJ1-1, with unresolved D. V was pared by 2 bases and J by 4 bases, with 14 bases between. Germline V gene data show CDR1 as SEHNR and CDR2 as FQNEAQ (reference sequence). This CDR3 is built from 15 residues. The CDR3 region is CASSLSSGFGTEAFF. For the CDR3, the DNA is TGTGCCAGCAGCTTAAGTTCGGGGTTTGGCACTGAAGCTTTCTTT.

In this sample, this clone turned up a few times. The gene calls are TRBV11-1 and TRBJ2-5; 10 bases match TRBD1. The V segment lost 0 bases and the J segment 4 bases; nucleotides outside the gene matches: 2. Germline-derived CDR1 and CDR2 are SGHAT and FQDESV (reference sequence). This CDR3 has 15 residues. The CDR3 loop is CASSLAGTGAETQYF. In nucleotides, the CDR3 is TGTGCCAGCAGCTTAGCTGGGACAGGGGCAGAGACCCAGTACTTC.

This clone appeared a few times. V and J are TRBV5-1 and TRBJ1-6; 7 nucleotides align to TRBD1. Germline assignment: CDR1 SGHRS and CDR2 YFSETQ. The CDR3 has 14 amino acids. V lost 0 bases, J lost 7 bases, and 1 base stayed unmatched. CDR3 bases: TGCGCCAGCAGCTTGGGGGGACAGAATTCACCCCTCCACTTT. It specifies CASSLGGQNSPLHF.